Listed below are T cell receptor beta chains from one sample, sequenced in a study of T cell responses to AZD1222 COVID-19 vaccine. Some clones are missing from TCRdb's copy, which holds only in-frame ones; the method was immunoSEQ multiplex PCR. The sample has around 90,000 clones; approximately 89% are singletons. The material was peripheral blood, obtained on day 0 of MenACWY control vaccination. These receptors were collected from an adult in good health. CDR3s include the opening cysteine and the closing phenylalanine or tryptophan. D genes are given only for firm matches. Clone size appears in some rows only: once, few, many, or a class for an expanded clone.

clone size | D gene | J gene | V gene | CDR3 length | CDR3 DNA | CDR3 protein
NA | NA | TRBJ2-1 | TRBV20-1 | 11 | TGCAGTGCTAGCGGACCCAATGAGCAGTTCTTC | CSASGPNEQFF
NA | TRBD1 | TRBJ2-1 | TRBV7-9 | 12 | TGTGCCAGCAGCGAGGACAGGACCCTCATGTTCTTC | CASSEDRTLMFF
NA | NA | TRBJ1-4 | TRBV2 | 14 | TGTGCCAGCAGTTTAGGTCTGCGTAATGAAAAACTGTTTTTT | CASSLGLRNEKLFF
NA | NA | TRBJ2-7 | TRBV10-1 | 14 | TGCGCCAGCAGTGATATTGGCACCACCTACGAGCAGTACTTC | CASSDIGTTYEQYF
NA | TRBD1 | TRBJ1-5 | TRBV28 | 15 | TGTGCCAGCAGTCCAATCACAGGGGGCCATCAGCCCCAGCATTTT | CASSPITGGHQPQHF
NA | NA | TRBJ1-5 | TRBV19 | 14 | TGTGCCAGTAGCAACAGGGAAAGCAATCAGCCCCAGCATTTT | CASSNRESNQPQHF
NA | NA | TRBJ1-6 | TRBV6-1 | 14 | TGTGCCAGCAGTGAGCTACAGCTTAATTCACCCCTCCACTTT | CASSELQLNSPLHF
NA | NA | TRBJ1-5 | TRBV18 | 12 | TGTGCCAGCTCACCAGACAATCAGCCCCAGCATTTT | CASSPDNQPQHF
NA | TRBD1 | TRBJ1-6 | TRBV27 | 17 | TGTGCCAGCAGCCGCCAGGGGGCGAACGCCTATAATTCACCCCTCCACTTT | CASSRQGANAYNSPLHF
few | TRBD1 | TRBJ1-1 | TRBV28 | 17 | TGTGCCAGCAGGGGACAGGGGCGACCAACGGGGAACACTGAAGCTTTCTTT | CASRGQGRPTGNTEAFF